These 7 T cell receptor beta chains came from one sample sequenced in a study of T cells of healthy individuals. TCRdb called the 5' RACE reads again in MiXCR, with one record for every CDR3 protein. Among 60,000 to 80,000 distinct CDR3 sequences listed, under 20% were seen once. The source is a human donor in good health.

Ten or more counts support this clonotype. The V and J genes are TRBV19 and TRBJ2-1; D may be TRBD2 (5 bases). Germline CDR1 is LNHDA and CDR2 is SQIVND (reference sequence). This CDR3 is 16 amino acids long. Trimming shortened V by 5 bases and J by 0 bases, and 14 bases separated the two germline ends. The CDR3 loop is CASSWTVASSYNEQFF. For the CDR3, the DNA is TGTGCCAGTAGTTGGACTGTCGCTAGCTCCTACAATGAGCAGTTCTTC.

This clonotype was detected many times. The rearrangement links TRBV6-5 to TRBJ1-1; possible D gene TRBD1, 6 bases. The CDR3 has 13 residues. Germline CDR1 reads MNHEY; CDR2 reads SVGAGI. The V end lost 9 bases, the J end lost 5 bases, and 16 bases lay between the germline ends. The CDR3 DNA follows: TGTGCCAGGGTGTACAGGGAGGGTACTGAAGCTTTCTTT. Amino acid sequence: CARVYREGTEAFF.

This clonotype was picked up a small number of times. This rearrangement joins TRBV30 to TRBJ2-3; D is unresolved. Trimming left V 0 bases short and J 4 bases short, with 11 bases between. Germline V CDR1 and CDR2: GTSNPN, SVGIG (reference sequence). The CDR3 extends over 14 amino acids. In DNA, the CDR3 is TGTGCCTGGAGTGTAAGCGACGCGGCAGATACGCAGTATTTT. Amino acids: CAWSVSDAADTQYF.

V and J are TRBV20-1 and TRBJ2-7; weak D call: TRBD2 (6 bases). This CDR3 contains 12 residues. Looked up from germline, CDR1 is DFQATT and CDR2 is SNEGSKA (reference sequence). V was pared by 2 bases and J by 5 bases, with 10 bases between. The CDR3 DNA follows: TGCAGTGCTAGAATGACTAGACACGAGCAGTACTTC. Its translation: CSARMTRHEQYF.

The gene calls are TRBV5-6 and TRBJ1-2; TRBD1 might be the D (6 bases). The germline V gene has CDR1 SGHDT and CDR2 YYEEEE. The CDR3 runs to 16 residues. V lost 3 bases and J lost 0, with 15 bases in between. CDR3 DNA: TGTGCCAGCAGCTCTATCGTCAGGGGAACTAACTATGGCTACACCTTC. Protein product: CASSSIVRGTNYGYTF. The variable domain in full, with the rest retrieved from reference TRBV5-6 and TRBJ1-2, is DAGVTQSPTHLIKTRGQQVTLRCSPKSGHDTVSWYQQALGQGPQFIFQYYEEEERQRGNFPDRFSGHQFPNYSSELNVNALLLGDSALYLCASSSIVRGTNYGYTFGSGTRLTVV.

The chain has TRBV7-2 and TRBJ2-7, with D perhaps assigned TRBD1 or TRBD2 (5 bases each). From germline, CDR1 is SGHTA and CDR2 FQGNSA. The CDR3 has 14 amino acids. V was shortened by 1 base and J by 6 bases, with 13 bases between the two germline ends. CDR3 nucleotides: TGTGCCAGCAGCTTAGAACGGGGCGCAGGCGAGCAGTACTTC. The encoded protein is CASSLERGAGEQYF.

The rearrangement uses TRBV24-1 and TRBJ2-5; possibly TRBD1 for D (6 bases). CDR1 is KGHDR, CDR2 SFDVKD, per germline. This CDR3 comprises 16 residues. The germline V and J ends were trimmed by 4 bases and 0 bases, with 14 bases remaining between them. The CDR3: CATSDTGSGYQETQYF. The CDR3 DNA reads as TGTGCCACCAGTGACACAGGGTCCGGGTACCAAGAGACCCAGTACTTC.